This T cell receptor (beta chain) is drawn from a study of T cells in tuberculosis. The wider study: A South African cohort included IGRA-negative adolescents, latently infected IGRA-positive adolescents and adults with active tuberculosis. Whole-study results and caveats: Active tuberculosis TCR-alpha repertoires lay closer to GMM-specific TCRs than IGRA-negative controls, suggesting clonal expansion. Active tuberculosis patients had shorter CDR3-alpha; the beta difference was nonsignificant. Selection depended on which cryopreserved specimens were available.

Generated by immunoSEQ multiplex PCR, the TCRdb table keeps only in-frame clones and is missing some. This sample has 22,000 or so clones, with around 82% found just once. Stated time point: new active TB diagnosis, blood taken before or within 7 days of starting treatment. The length of the CDR3 is 13 residues. Trimming took 7 bases from V and 6 from J; bases not matched to a gene: 4. Germline CDR1 and CDR2: SNHLY and FYNNEI. A word on this clone: What it recognizes is unknown.

The chain uses TRBV2 and TRBJ2-4; the match to TRBD1 covers 9 bases. The specimen comprised PBMCs, sampled at tuberculosis diagnosis. The sequence was obtained from an adult with tuberculosis. The CDR3 reads CASIVTGGNIQYF. The DNA for the CDR3 is TGTGCCAGCATCGTGACAGGGGGAAACATTCAGTACTTC.